These 18 T cell receptor beta chains originate from one sample sequenced in a study. Using its own MiXCR run on the 5' RACE reads, TCRdb lists one record per CDR3 protein. The sample gives around 11,000 distinct CDR3 sequences, about 51% of which show up once; 12% is in the top ten. Source material: tumor-infiltrating naive CD4+ T cells sorted from the breast tumor. As for subset: naive CD4+ T cells, CD4+CD45RA+CD25-. The receptors stem from a female donor with breast cancer.

As to this clonotype: An end of the junction does not agree with germline; a read error may underlie this. The V and J genes are TRBV9 and TRBJ2-3; D call uncertain. Germline V gene sequence: CDR1 SGDLS, CDR2 YYNGEE. This CDR3 has 15 amino acids. In DNA form, the CDR3 reads TGTGCCAGCAGCGCCCACCCCGCGACCGCAGATACTCAGTATTTT. This translates into CASSAHPATADTQYF.

This clonotype was detected only a few times. This chain uses TRBV7-2 with TRBJ1-5; D remains ambiguous. From germline, CDR1 is SGHTA and CDR2 FQGNSA. The CDR3 length is 14 residues. Trimming removed 5 bases at V and 5 bases at J, with 13 bases between. The CDR3 loop is CASSNWGWDQPQHF. DNA of the CDR3: TGTGCCAGCAGCAACTGGGGATGGGATCAGCCCCAGCATTTT.

The chain links TRBV4-3 to TRBJ2-1; D not certain. Per the germline V gene, CDR1 is LGHNA and CDR2 is YSLEER. Trimming stripped 0 bases from V and 0 bases from J, with 6 bases between. The CDR3 totals 15 residues. DNA for the CDR3: TGCGCCAGCAGCCAAGAGCAAAGCTCCTACAATGAGCAGTTCTTC. It translates to CASSQEQSSYNEQFF.

The chain has TRBV29-1 and TRBJ1-1; weak D call: TRBD1 (5 bases). V lost 4 bases, J lost 4 bases, and 7 bases lay in between. The CDR3 totals 11 residues. Germline CDR1 is SQVTM and CDR2 is ANQGSEA. The CDR3 bases are TGCAGCGTTGTGGGGGGCACTGAAGCTTTCTTT. Translating it yields CSVVGGTEAFF.

The rearrangement links TRBV2 to TRBJ1-4, with D uncertain. The germline V gene has CDR1 SNHLY and CDR2 FYNNEI. CDR3 length: 13 amino acids. V lost 8 bases and J lost 0, with 7 bases in between. The chain's CDR3 is CASHGTTNEKLFF. Written as DNA, the CDR3 is TGTGCCAGCCATGGGACAACTAATGAAAAACTGTTTTTT.

This clonotype has just one count. This chain links TRBV12-3 or TRBV12-4 with TRBJ2-7; 8 nucleotides line up with TRBD1. The J segment lost 4 bases and the V segment lost 6 bases, leaving 8 bases of the junction unmatched. This CDR3 has 14 residues. The CDR3 protein is CASRRTTGAYEQYF. For the CDR3, the DNA is TGTGCCAGCAGACGAACGACAGGGGCTTACGAGCAGTACTTC.

This clonotype has a single count. This chain connects TRBV6-5 to TRBJ2-1, with unresolved D. Germline assignment: CDR1 MNHEY and CDR2 SVGAGI. Trimming pared 7 bases from V and 7 bases from J, leaving 14 bases between. CDR3 length equals 13 residues. The CDR3 nucleotides are TGTGCCAGCACCCAGACCCCGGGTAATGAGCAGTTCTTC. Residues: CASTQTPGNEQFF.

CDR3 sequence reads: CASSETSGRTSGVNEQYF. CDR3 DNA: TGTGCCAGCAGCGAGACTAGCGGGAGGACCTCTGGAGTCAACGAGCAGTACTTC. This chain connects TRBV25-1 to TRBJ2-7; TRBD2 matches 13 bases. CDR1 MGHDK and CDR2 SYGVNS come from the germline V gene. The CDR3 runs to 18 residues. The V and J ends lost 6 bases and 5 bases, in that order; junction bases with no gene match: 16.

This clonotype qualifies as medium-sized. The rearrangement joins TRBV10-3 to TRBJ2-7; D unclear. The germline V gene encodes CDR1 ENHRY and CDR2 SYGVKD. V dropped 3 bases and J dropped 3 bases, with 9 bases sitting between them. This CDR3 is built from 13 residues. In DNA form, the CDR3 reads TGTGCCATCAGTGAACCAGAGAACTACGAGCAGTACGTC. Amino acid sequence: CAISEPENYEQYV.

J is TRBJ2-2 and V is TRBV11-2, with unresolved D. V lost 3 bases and J lost 6, with 8 bases in between. CDR1 SGHAT and CDR2 FQNNGV come from the germline V gene. The CDR3 loop spans 13 amino acids. The CDR3 reads CASSLKLAGELFF. CDR3 DNA sequence: TGTGCCAGCAGCTTGAAATTAGCCGGGGAGCTGTTTTTT.

This sequence joins TRBV20-1 and TRBJ1-6; TRBD1 aligns across 7 bases. V was pared by 0 bases and J by 7 bases, with 3 bases of the junction left unmatched. The germline CDR1 and CDR2 sequences are DFQATT and SNEGSKA (reference sequence). This CDR3 has 14 amino acids. This CDR3 reads CSARDPRGNSPLHF. CDR3 nucleotides: TGCAGTGCTAGAGATCCCAGGGGGAATTCACCCCTCCACTTT.

This clonotype occurred a few times. The chain links TRBV6-4 to TRBJ2-6; D may correspond to TRBD1 or TRBD2 (5 bases each). In germline, CDR1 is MRHNA, CDR2 SNTAGT. Trimming removed 5 bases from V and 3 bases from J, with 11 bases in between. The CDR3 sequence is 15 residues long. DNA of the CDR3: TGTGCCAGCAGTCCTGCAGGGAGTGGGGCCAACGTCCTGACTTTC. Protein product: CASSPAGSGANVLTF.

V is TRBV5-3 and J is TRBJ2-2, with 10 bases identical to TRBD2. TRBV5-3 counts as an open reading frame of uncertain function. The V segment lost 3 bases and the J segment 0 bases; nucleotides outside the gene matches: 17. The CDR3 loop spans 21 amino acids. CDR3 in DNA: TGTGCCAGAAGCTCCTCCCCTACCCAGCGGGAGGGCCCCGCGAACACCGGGGAGCTGTTTTTT. It translates to CARSSSPTQREGPANTGELFF.

This clonotype has more than one count but fewer than ten. V and J are TRBV5-1 and TRBJ2-3, with 10 bases aligning to TRBD2. The CDR3 is made up of 16 amino acids. Trimming at V came to 4 bases and at J to 4 bases, leaving 9 bases not matched to a gene. The germline V gene encodes CDR1 SGHRS and CDR2 YFSETQ. The CDR3 nucleotides read TGCGCCAGCAGCCCCAAACTAGCGGGGACTTCAGATACGCAGTATTTT. Its translation is CASSPKLAGTSDTQYF.

This clonotype occurred a few times. The genes are TRBV12-3 or TRBV12-4 and TRBJ2-3; D not resolved. Deletions cut 3 bases from V and 5 bases from J, with 12 bases between. This CDR3 spans 14 amino acids. CDR3 in amino acids: CASSLSRSQDTQYF. In DNA, the CDR3 is TGTGCCAGCAGTTTGTCGAGGTCCCAAGATACGCAGTATTTT.

As regards this clonotype: Because it lacks the conserved phenylalanine or tryptophan at the end, this CDR3 is likely a read error. The chain uses TRBV7-2 and TRBJ2-5; the D gene is possibly TRBD1 (5 bases). This CDR3 is built from 15 residues. In germline, CDR1 is SGHTA, CDR2 FQGNSA. Between the trimmed V and J ends, which lost 1 base and 4 bases, there was a span of 13 bases. The CDR3 DNA reads TGTGCCAGCAGCTTAGAACAGGCTTCCCCAGAGACCCAGTACTCC. The encoded protein is CASSLEQASPETQYS.

Notes on this clonotype: Its ends do not fully match the called genes, so a read error is possible. The genes are TRBV7-7 and TRBJ1-1, with a weak D call TRBD1 (5 bases). The V gene's germline CDR1 is SSHAT and CDR2 FNYEAQ (reference sequence). The CDR3 is 13 residues long. This chain's CDR3 is CASSLSGDTEAFF. CDR3 DNA: TGTGCTAGCAGCTTATCGGGGGACACTGAAGCTTTCTTT.

V is TRBV20-1 and J is TRBJ2-3; a weak D match, TRBD2 (7 bases). This CDR3 spans 13 amino acids. V shed 5 bases and J shed 5 bases, with 14 bases lying between them. CDR1 is DFQATT and CDR2 is SNEGSKA in the germline V gene (reference sequence). For the CDR3, the DNA is TGCAGTGCTCCCCGGGGGGCCGGAGATACGCAGTATTTT. Residues: CSAPRGAGDTQYF.